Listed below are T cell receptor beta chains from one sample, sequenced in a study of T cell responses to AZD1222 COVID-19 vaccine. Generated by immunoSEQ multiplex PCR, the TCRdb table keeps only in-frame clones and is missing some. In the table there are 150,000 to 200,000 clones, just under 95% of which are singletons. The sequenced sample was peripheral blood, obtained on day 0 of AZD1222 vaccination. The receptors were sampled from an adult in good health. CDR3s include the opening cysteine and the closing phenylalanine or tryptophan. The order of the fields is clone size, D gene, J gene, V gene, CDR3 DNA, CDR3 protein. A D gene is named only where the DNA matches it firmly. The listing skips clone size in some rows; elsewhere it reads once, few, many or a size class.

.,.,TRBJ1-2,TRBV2,TGTGCCAGCAGTGAAAGGGTCTCTGGCTACACCTTC,CASSERVSGYTF
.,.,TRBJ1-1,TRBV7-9,TGTGCCAGCAGCCTCAAAAGCCGAAACACTGAAGCTTTCTTT,CASSLKSRNTEAFF
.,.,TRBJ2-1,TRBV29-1,TGCAGCGCCCTTTGGGGTCATATTCTCTACAATGAGCAGTTCTTC,CSALWGHILYNEQFF
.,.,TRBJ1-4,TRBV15,TGTGCCACCAGCATCCAAATAAGAGCGGGGGAAAAACTGTTTTTT,CATSIQIRAGEKLFF
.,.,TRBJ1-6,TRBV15,TGTGCCACCAGCAGAAGTCTAGGTTCTCCCTATAATTCACCCCTCCACTTT,CATSRSLGSPYNSPLHF
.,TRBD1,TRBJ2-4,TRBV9,TGTGCCAGCAGCGAAACAATACGACAGGGTGACATTCAGTACTTC,CASSETIRQGDIQYF
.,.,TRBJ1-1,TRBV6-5,TGTGCCAGCAGTTCCACCGACACTGAAGCTTTCTTT,CASSSTDTEAFF
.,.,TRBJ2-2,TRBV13,TGTGCCAGCAGCTTATTTGGGGAGCTGTTTTTT,CASSLFGELFF
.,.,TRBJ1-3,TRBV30,TGTGCCTGGAGTAGCATTCAGGGTCTACCTGGAAACACCATATATTTT,CAWSSIQGLPGNTIYF
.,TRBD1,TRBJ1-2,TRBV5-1,TGCGCCAGCAGCTTGTTTGGACAGGGACGGCTATGGGGCTACACCTTC,CASSLFGQGRLWGYTF
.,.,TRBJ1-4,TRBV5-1,TGCGCCAGCAGCTTGGAACCGACAACTAATGAAAAACTGTTTTTT,CASSLEPTTNEKLFF
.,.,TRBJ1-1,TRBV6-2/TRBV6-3,TGTGCCAGCAGTTACGGGTTTGAAGCTTTCTTT,CASSYGFEAFF
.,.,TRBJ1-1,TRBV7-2,TGTGCCAGCAGCTTACCTCCCTCATCAAACACTGAAGCTTTCTTT,CASSLPPSSNTEAFF
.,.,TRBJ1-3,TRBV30,TGTGCAGCCGTAAGGACAGCTGGAAACACCATATATTTT,CAAVRTAGNTIYF
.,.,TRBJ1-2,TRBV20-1,TGCAGTGCTAGGAGCAATTGGGGCTACACCTTC,CSARSNWGYTF
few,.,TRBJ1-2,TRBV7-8,TGTGCCAGCAGCTTAGTGTCCCCCCACCCCTCCTATGGCTACACCTTC,CASSLVSPHPSYGYTF
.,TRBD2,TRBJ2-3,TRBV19,TGTGCCAGTAAACACGGGGGGGCCACAGATACGCAGTATTTT,CASKHGGATDTQYF
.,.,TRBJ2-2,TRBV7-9,TGTGCCAGCAGCTTATCAGGGACCGGGGAGCTGTTTTTT,CASSLSGTGELFF
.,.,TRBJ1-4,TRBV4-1,TGCGCCAGCAGCCAACATTTGCGGGGCGAAAAACTGTTTTTT,CASSQHLRGEKLFF
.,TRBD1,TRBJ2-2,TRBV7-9,TGTGCCAGCAGTTCTCGCACCAGCCCGGGACAGTACACCGGGGAGCTGTTTTTT,CASSSRTSPGQYTGELFF
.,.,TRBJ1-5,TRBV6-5,TGTGCCAGCAGGAATAGACAGTATGACCAGTGGCCCCAGCATTTT,CASRNRQYDQWPQHF
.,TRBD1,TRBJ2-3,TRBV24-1,TGTGCCACCGAAGGGGGCGACACAGATACGCAGTATTTT,CATEGGDTDTQYF
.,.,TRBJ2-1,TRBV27,TGTGCCAGCAGCTTGTCGGGGTTTGGGAATGAGCAGTTCTTC,CASSLSGFGNEQFF
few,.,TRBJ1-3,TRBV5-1,TGCGCCAGCAGCTTGGCACCTTCTGGAAACACCATATATTTT,CASSLAPSGNTIYF
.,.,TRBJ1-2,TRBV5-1,TGCGCCAGCAGCTTGGCCGTAGCCCGGGATCGCTACACCTTC,CASSLAVARDRYTF
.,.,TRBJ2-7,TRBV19,TGTGCCACTGAGGGGGGGCGGGAAGAGCAGTACTTC,CATEGGREEQYF
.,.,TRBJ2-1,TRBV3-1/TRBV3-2,TGTGCCAGCAGCCATTTGGGATTAAGCGATGAGCAGTTCTTC,CASSHLGLSDEQFF
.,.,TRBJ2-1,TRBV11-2,TGTGCCAGCAGCTTTACGGGCGGACCATACAATGAGCAGTTCTTC,CASSFTGGPYNEQFF
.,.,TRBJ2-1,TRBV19,TGTGCCAGTAGGCCAGGGAACAATGAGCAGTTCTTC,CASRPGNNEQFF
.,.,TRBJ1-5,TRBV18,TGTGCCAGCTCACCGTCAGGGAATCAGCCCCAGCATTTT,CASSPSGNQPQHF
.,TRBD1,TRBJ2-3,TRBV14,TGTGCCAGCAGACCGACAGGGTATGGCACAGATACGCAGTATTTT,CASRPTGYGTDTQYF
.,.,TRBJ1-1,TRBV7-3,TGTGCCAGCAGCTTATCCGTGAACACTGAAGCTTTCTTT,CASSLSVNTEAFF
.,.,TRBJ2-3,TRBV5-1,TGCGCCAGCAGCTTGGGGGGGCTAGTCCCTGATACGCAGTATTTT,CASSLGGLVPDTQYF
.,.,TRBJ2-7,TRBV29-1,TGCAGCGTAGCGCGGGACAGCCCTTTCGGCGAGCAGTACTTC,CSVARDSPFGEQYF
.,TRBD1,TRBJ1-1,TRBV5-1,TGCGCCAGCAGCACAGGGGGAGGGAACACTGAAGCTTTCTTT,CASSTGGGNTEAFF
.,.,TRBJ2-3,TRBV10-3,TGTGCCATCAGTGCTCAGGGGAGCACAGATACGCAGTATTTT,CAISAQGSTDTQYF
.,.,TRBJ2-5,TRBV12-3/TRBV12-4,TGTGCCAGCAGTTTTCAGGGGGGCGAGACCCAGTACTTC,CASSFQGGETQYF
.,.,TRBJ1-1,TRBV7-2,TGTGCCAGCAGCCCGTTGGGGGCTGCTTTCTTT,CASSPLGAAFF
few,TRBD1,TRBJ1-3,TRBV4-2,TGTGCCAGCAGCCAAGATCCCGGGACAGGGGTCGACACCATATATTTT,CASSQDPGTGVDTIYF
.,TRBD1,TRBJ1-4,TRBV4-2,TGTGCCAGCAGCCAAGAAGGGGACAGGGTCTCGAAACTGTTTTTT,CASSQEGDRVSKLFF
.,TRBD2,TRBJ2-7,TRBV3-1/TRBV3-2,TGTGCCAGCAGCCAAGATCCTAGCGGGGGGGCCGGTAGCTCCTACGAGCAGTACTTC,CASSQDPSGGAGSSYEQYF
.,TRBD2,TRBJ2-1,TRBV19,TGTGCCAGTAGTATTCACTCGGGGGGTTACAATGAGCAGTTCTTC,CASSIHSGGYNEQFF
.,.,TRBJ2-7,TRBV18,TGTGCCAGCTCACCACCGAGCTCCTACGAGCAGTACTTC,CASSPPSSYEQYF
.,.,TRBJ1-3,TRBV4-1,TGCGCCAGCAGCCCTGGAAACACCATATATTTT,CASSPGNTIYF
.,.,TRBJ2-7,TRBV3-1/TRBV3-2,TGTGCCAGCAGCCATCAGCTGACAGGTCTTACCTACGAGCAGTACTTC,CASSHQLTGLTYEQYF
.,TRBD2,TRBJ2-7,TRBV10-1,TGCGCCAGCAGTGAGTTCGGGGACTACGAGGGCTACGAGCAGTACTTC,CASSEFGDYEGYEQYF
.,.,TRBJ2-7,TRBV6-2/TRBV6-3,TGTGCCAGCAGCCCAATTGGGTACTACGAGCAGTACTTC,CASSPIGYYEQYF
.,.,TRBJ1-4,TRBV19,TGTGCCAGTTCCAGGCAGGGGATCTCGGCTAATGAAAAACTGTTTTTT,CASSRQGISANEKLFF
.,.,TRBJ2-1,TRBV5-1,TGCGCCAGCAGCTTGTCGTTGCGGGGGCCCTACAATGAGCAGTTCTTC,CASSLSLRGPYNEQFF
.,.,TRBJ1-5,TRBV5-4,TGTGCCAGCAGTCATGACCCTGGTAGGCCCCAGCATTTT,CASSHDPGRPQHF
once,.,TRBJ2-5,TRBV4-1,TGCGCCAGCAGCCAAGGGCGGGACTTAGGAGAGACCCAGTACTTC,CASSQGRDLGETQYF
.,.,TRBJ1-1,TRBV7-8,TGTGCCAGCAGCTTGAGGACCGAGGGAATTGAAGCTTTCTTT,CASSLRTEGIEAFF
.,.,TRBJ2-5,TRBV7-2,TGTGCCAGCAGAGCAGGGTTAGTACAAGAGACCCAGTACTTC,CASRAGLVQETQYF
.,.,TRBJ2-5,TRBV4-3,TGCGCCAGTTCGAAACAGGGAGATTCAGAGACCCAGTACTTC,CASSKQGDSETQYF
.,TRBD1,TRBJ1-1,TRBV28,TGTGCCAGCAGTTTATCACAGGGGAGAACTGAAGCTTTCTTT,CASSLSQGRTEAFF
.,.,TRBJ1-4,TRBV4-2,TGTGCCAGCAGCCAAGATCGGGGGGGCTCGTATGAAAAACTGTTTTTT,CASSQDRGGSYEKLFF
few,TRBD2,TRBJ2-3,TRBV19,TGTGCCAGTAGCCGCGGGGGGGCCTCCGCAGATACGCAGTATTTT,CASSRGGASADTQYF
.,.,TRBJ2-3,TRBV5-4,TGTGCCAGCAGCCAGGGAATCGACGGCACAGATACGCAGTATTTT,CASSQGIDGTDTQYF
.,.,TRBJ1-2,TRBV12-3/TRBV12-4,TGTGCCAGCAGTGACGACGGCAACTATGGCTACACCTTC,CASSDDGNYGYTF